Included here is one TCR beta chain sequence, with context. Its specificity is not known. CDR3 length: 14 amino acids. Trimming removed 0 bases from V and 5 bases from J, with 10 bases in between. In germline, CDR1 is SGHAT, CDR2 FQNNGV. In the PCR, 60 Vbeta and 13 Jbeta primers were used. Produced via immunoSEQ multiplex PCR; TCRdb's table is partial and in-frame only. The profile shows 62,000 or so clones, over 75% of them singletons. These data come from a study of cytomegalovirus exposure and HLA in healthy donors. Points from the study as a whole: A prior analysis recorded that most TCR beta V segments were productive about 87% or about 30% of the time. Among TCR beta chains of equal frequency, HLA-associated ones were more clonally expanded in a later analysis.

The clonotype comes from a man aged 18 to 29 in good health and CMV-seronegative. V and J are TRBV11-2 and TRBJ2-5, with D perhaps matching TRBD2 (5 bases). The specimen sequenced was PBMCs. For the CDR3, the DNA is TGTGCCAGCAGCTTAGAGCGGGTTGGGGAGACCCAGTACTTC. As protein: CASSLERVGETQYF.